This T cell receptor beta chain originates from a study of blood T cell repertoires in COVID-19. Study as a whole: The United States, Italy and Spain were the sources of the acute and convalescent COVID-19 samples. The analysed material was cDNA or gDNA that came from T cells, B-cell-depleted T cells, or PBMCs.

Seattle's enrolled individuals joined amid active infection and were then monitored longitudinally. The CDR3 length is 15 residues. Germline assignment: CDR1 MNHEY and CDR2 SVGEGT. V lost 4 bases and J lost 10, with 20 bases in between. As processed by the authors: Reference gene primers were amplified, and this amplification served to estimate nucleated cell counts. Generated by immunoSEQ multiplex PCR, the TCRdb table keeps only in-frame clones and is missing some. V, J and clone size reflect that table, while D and trimming were determined from the DNA. Found here are some 190,000 clones, more than 80% of them singletons; the top ten hold roughly 7.8%.

The sequence was obtained from a woman of 80 years or more with COVID-19, enrolled during active disease. The chain links TRBV6-2 or TRBV6-3 to TRBJ1-5; TRBD1 might be the D (5 bases). The sequenced sample consisted of peripheral blood. The CDR3 sequence: CASSLRGGTLLPQHF. As DNA, the CDR3 is TGTGCCAGCAGTTTAAGGGGCGGGACCCTACTTCCCCAGCATTTT.